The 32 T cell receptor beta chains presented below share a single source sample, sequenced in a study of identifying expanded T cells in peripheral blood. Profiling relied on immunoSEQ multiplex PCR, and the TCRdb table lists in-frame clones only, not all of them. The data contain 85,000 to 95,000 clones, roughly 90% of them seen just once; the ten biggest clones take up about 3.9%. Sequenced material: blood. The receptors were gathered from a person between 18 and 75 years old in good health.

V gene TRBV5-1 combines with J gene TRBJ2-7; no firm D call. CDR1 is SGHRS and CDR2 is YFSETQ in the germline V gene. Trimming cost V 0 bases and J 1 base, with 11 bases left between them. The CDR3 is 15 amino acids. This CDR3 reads CASSLALAGSYEQYF. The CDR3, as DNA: TGCGCCAGCAGCTTGGCCTTAGCCGGTTCCTACGAGCAGTACTTC.

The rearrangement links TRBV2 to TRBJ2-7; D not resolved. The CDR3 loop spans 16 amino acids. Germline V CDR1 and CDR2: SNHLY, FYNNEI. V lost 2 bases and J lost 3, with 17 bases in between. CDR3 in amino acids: CASSESPFPQIYEQYF. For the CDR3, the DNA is TGTGCCAGCAGTGAATCCCCTTTCCCACAGATCTACGAGCAGTACTTC.

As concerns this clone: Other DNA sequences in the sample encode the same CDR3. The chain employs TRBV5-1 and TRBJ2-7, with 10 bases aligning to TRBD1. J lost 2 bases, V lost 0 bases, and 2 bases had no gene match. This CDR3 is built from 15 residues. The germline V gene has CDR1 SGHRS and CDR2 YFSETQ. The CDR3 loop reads CASSLGQGATYEQYF. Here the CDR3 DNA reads TGCGCCAGCAGCTTGGGACAGGGGGCCACCTACGAGCAGTACTTC.

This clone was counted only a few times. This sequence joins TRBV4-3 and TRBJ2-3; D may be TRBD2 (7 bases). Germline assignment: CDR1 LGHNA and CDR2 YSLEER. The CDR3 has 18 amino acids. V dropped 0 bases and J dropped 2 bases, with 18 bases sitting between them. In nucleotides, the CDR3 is TGCGCCAGCAGCCAAGATCCAAGGGGGGGTAAACACACAGATACGCAGTATTTT. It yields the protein CASSQDPRGGKHTDTQYF.

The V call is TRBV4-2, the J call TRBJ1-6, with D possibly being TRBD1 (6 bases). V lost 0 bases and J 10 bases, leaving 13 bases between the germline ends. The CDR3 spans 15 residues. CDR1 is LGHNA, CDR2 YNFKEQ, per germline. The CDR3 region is CASSQDLAGDSPLHF. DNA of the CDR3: TGTGCCAGCAGCCAAGACCTTGCAGGGGACTCACCCCTCCACTTT.

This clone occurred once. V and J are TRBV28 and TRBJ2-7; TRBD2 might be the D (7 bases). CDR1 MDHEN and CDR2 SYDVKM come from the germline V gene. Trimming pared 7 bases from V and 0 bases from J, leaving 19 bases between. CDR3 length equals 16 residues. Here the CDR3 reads CASNLGGGFPSYEQYF. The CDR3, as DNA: TGTGCCAGCAACTTGGGCGGGGGCTTCCCCTCCTACGAGCAGTACTTC.

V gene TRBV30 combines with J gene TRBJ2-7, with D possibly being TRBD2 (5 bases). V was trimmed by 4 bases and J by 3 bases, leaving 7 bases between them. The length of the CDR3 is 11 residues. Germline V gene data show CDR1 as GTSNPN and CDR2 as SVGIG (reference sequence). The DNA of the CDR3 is TGTGCCTGGACTCGGGACTACGAGCAGTACTTC. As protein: CAWTRDYEQYF.

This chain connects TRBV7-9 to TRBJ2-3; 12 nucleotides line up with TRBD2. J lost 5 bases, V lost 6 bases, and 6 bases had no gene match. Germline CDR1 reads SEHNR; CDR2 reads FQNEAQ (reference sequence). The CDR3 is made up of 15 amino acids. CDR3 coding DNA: TGTGCCAGCAGGTTGACTAGCGGGAGTCAAGATACGCAGTATTTT. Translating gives CASRLTSGSQDTQYF.

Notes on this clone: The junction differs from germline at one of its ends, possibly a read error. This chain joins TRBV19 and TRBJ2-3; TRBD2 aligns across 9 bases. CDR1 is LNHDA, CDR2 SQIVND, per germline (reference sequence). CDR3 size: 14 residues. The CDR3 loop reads CASSSGSLVDTQYF. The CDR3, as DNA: TGTGCCAGCAGTAGCGGGAGCTTAGTAGATACGCAGTATTTT.

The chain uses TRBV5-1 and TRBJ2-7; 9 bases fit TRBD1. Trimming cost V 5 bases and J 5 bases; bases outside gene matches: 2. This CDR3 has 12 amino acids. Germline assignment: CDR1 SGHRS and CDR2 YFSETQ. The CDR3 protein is CASRRTGDEQYF. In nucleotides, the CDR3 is TGCGCCAGCAGGCGGACAGGGGACGAGCAGTACTTC.

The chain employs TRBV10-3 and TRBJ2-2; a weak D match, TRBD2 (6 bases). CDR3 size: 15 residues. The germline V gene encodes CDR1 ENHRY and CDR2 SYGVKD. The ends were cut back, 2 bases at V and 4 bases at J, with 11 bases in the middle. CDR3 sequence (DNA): TGTGCCATCAGTGAGAGGGACTTATTCACCGGGGAGCTGTTTTTT. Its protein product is CAISERDLFTGELFF.

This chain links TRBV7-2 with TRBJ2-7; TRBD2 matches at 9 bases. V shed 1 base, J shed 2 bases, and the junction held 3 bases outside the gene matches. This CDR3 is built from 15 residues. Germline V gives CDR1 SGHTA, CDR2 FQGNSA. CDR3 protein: CASSLGLAVPYEQYF. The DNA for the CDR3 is TGTGCCAGCAGCTTAGGACTAGCGGTGCCCTACGAGCAGTACTTC.

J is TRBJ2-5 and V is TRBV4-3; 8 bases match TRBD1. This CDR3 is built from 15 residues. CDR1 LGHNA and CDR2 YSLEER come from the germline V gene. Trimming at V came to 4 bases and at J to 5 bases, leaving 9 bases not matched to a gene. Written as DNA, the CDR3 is TGCGCCAGCAGCCCAAACGGGCAGGGGGCGGAGACCCAGTACTTC. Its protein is CASSPNGQGAETQYF.

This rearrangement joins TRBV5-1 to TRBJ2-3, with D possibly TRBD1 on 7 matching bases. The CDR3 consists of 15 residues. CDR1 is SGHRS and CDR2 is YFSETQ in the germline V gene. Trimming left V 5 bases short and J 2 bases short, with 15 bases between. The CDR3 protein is CASSPEGAPTDTQYF. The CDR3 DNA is TGCGCCAGCAGTCCGGAGGGGGCTCCCACAGATACGCAGTATTTT.

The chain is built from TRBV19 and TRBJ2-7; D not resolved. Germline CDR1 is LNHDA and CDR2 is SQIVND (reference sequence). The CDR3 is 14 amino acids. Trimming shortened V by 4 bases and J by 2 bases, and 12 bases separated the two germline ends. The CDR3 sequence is CASSKGAIAYEQYF. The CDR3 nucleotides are TGTGCCAGTAGTAAAGGCGCGATAGCCTACGAGCAGTACTTC.

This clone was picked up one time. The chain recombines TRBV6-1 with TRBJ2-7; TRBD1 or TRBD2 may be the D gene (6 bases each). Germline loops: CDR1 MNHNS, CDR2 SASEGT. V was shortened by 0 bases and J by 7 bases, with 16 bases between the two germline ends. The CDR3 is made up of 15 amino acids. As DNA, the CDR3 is TGTGCCAGCAGTGAAGCTTGGGGGGCGCATGGTGAGCAGTACTTC. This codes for CASSEAWGAHGEQYF.

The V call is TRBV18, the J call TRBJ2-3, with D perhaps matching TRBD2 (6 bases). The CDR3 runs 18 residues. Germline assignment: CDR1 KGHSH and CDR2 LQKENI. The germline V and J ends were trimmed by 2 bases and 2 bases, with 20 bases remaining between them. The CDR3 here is CASSPYRRRREDTDTQYF. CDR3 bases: TGTGCCAGCTCACCATACAGACGCAGGAGGGAAGACACAGATACGCAGTATTTT.

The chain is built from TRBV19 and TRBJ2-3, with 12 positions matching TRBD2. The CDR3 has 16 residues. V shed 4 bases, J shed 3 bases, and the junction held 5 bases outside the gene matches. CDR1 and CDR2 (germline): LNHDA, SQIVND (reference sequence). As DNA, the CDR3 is TGTGCCAGTAGTACCCTAGCGGGAGGGCCTACAGATACGCAGTATTTT. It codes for CASSTLAGGPTDTQYF.

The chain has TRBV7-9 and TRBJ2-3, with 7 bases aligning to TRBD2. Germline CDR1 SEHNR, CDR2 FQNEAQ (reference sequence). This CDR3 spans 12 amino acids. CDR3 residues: CGGSSSTDTQYF. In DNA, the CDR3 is TGTGGCGGGAGTTCTAGCACAGATACGCAGTATTTT.

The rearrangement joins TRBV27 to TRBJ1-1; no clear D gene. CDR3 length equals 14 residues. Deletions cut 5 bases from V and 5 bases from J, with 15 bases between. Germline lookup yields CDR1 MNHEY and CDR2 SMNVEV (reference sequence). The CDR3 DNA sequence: TGTGCCAGCAGTAGGGTATCAGTAGGTACTGAAGCTTTCTTT. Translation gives CASSRVSVGTEAFF.

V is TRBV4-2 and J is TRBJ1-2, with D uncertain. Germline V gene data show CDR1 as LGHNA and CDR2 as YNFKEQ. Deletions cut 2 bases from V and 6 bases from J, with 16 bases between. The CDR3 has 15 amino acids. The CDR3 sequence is CASSQPRARRDGYTF. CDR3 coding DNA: TGTGCCAGCAGCCAACCCCGGGCCCGGAGGGATGGCTACACCTTC.

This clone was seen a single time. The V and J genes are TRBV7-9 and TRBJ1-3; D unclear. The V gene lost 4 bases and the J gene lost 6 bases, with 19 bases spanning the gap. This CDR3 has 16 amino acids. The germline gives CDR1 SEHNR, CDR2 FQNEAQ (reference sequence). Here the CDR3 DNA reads TGTGCCAGCAGCTCCCGATTACAAGCCCCCATAAACACCATATATTTT. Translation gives CASSSRLQAPINTIYF.

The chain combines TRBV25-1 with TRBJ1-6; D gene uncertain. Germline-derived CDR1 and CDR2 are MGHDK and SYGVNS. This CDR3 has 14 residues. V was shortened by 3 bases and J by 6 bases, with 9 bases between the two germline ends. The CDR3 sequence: CASSDSWVNSPLHF. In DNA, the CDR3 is TGTGCCAGCAGTGACTCCTGGGTTAATTCACCCCTCCACTTT.

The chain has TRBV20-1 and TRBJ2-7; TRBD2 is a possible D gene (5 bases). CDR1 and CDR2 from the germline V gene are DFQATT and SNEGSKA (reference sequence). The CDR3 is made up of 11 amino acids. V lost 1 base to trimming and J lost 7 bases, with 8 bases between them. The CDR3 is CSARVGEEQYF. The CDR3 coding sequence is TGCAGTGCTAGAGTTGGGGAGGAGCAGTACTTC.

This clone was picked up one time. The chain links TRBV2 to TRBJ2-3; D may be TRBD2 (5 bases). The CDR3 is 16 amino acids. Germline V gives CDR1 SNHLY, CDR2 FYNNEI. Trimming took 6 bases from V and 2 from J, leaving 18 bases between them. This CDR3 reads CASRREGGRHTDTQYF. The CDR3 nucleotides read TGTGCCAGCAGGCGCGAGGGTGGAAGGCACACAGATACGCAGTATTTT.

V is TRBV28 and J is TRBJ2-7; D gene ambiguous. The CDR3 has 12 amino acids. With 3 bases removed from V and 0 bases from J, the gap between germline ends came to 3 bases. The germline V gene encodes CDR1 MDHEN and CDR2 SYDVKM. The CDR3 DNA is TGTGCCAGCAGTTTGTTCTCCTACGAGCAGTACTTC. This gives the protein CASSLFSYEQYF.

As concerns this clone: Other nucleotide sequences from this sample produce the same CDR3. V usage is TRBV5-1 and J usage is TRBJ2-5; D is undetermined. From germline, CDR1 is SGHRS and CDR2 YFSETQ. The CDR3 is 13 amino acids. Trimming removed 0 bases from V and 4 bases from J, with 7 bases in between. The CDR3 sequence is CASSLEGRETQYF. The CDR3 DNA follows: TGCGCCAGCAGCTTGGAGGGTCGAGAGACCCAGTACTTC.

CDR3 in DNA: TGTGCCAGCAGCTCTACTAGCGGGAGGGCCGGGGAGACCCAGTACTTC. Its translation is CASSSTSGRAGETQYF. The J gene is TRBJ2-5, the V gene TRBV7-2; 13 bases are a match to TRBD2. The germline CDR1 and CDR2 sequences are SGHTA and FQGNSA. V gave up 4 bases and J gave up 5 bases; unmatched junction bases: 7. This CDR3 has 16 amino acids.

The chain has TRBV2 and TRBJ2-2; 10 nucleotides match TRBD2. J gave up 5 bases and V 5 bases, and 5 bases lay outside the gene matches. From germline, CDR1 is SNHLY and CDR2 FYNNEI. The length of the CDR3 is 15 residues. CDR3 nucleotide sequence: TGTGCCAGCAGTCCTAGCGGGGGTAATACCGGGGAGCTGTTTTTT. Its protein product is CASSPSGGNTGELFF. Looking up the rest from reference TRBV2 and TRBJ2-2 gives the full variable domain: EPEVTQTPSHQVTQMGQEVILRCVPISNHLYFYWYRQILGQKVEFLVSFYNNEISEKSEIFDDQFSVERPDGSNFTLKIRSTKLEDSAMYFCASSPSGGNTGELFFGEGSRLTVL.

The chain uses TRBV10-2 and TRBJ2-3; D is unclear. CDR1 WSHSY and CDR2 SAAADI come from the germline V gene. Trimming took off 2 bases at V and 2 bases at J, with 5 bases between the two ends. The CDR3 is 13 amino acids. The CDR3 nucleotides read TGCGCCAGCAGTGAGGTATACACAGATACGCAGTATTTT. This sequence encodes CASSEVYTDTQYF.

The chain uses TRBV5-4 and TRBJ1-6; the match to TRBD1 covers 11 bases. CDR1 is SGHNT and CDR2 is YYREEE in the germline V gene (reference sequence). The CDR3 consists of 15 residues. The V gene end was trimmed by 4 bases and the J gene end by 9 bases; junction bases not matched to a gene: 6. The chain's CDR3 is CASSRGQGAISPLHF. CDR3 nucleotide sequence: TGTGCCAGCAGCCGAGGACAGGGGGCAATTTCACCCCTCCACTTT.

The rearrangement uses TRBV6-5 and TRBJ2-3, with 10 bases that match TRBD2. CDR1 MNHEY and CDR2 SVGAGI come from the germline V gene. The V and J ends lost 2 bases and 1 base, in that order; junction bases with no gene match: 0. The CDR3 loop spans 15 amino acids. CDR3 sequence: CASSYGTSGTDTQYF. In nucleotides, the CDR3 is TGTGCCAGCAGTTACGGGACTAGCGGCACAGATACGCAGTATTTT.